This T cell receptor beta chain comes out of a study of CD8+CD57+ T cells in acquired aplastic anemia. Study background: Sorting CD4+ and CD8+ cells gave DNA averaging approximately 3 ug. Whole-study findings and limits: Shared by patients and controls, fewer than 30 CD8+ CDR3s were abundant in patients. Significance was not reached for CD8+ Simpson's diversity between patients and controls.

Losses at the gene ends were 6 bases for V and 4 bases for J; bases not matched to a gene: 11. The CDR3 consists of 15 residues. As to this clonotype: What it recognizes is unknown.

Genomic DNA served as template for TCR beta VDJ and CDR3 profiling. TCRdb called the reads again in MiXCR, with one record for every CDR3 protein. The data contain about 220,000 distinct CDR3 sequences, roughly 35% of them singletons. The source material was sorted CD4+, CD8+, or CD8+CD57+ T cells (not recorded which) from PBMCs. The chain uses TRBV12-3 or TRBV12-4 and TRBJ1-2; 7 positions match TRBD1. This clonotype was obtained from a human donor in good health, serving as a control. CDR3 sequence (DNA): TGTGCCAGCAGATCCCCCCGACAGGGCCCCTATGGCTACACCTTC. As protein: CASRSPRQGPYGYTF.